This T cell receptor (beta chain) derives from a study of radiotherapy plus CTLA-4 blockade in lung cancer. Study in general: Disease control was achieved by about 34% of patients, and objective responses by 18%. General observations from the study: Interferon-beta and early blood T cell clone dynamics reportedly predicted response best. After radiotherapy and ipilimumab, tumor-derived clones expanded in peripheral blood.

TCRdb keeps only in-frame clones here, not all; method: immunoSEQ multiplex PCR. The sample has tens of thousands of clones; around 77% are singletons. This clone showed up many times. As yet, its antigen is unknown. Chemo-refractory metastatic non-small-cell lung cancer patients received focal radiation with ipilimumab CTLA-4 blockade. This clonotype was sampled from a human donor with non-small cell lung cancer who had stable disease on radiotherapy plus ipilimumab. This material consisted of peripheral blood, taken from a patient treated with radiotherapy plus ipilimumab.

The CDR3 spells CASLTGDRLSNQPQHF. DNA for the CDR3: TGTGCCAGCCTGACAGGGGACAGGCTTAGCAATCAGCCCCAGCATTTT. V usage is TRBV27 and J usage is TRBJ1-5, with 8 bases identical to TRBD1. The CDR3 is 16 amino acids. CDR1 is MNHEY and CDR2 is SMNVEV in the germline V gene (reference sequence). V dropped 8 bases and J dropped 0; count of bases not matched to a gene: 9.